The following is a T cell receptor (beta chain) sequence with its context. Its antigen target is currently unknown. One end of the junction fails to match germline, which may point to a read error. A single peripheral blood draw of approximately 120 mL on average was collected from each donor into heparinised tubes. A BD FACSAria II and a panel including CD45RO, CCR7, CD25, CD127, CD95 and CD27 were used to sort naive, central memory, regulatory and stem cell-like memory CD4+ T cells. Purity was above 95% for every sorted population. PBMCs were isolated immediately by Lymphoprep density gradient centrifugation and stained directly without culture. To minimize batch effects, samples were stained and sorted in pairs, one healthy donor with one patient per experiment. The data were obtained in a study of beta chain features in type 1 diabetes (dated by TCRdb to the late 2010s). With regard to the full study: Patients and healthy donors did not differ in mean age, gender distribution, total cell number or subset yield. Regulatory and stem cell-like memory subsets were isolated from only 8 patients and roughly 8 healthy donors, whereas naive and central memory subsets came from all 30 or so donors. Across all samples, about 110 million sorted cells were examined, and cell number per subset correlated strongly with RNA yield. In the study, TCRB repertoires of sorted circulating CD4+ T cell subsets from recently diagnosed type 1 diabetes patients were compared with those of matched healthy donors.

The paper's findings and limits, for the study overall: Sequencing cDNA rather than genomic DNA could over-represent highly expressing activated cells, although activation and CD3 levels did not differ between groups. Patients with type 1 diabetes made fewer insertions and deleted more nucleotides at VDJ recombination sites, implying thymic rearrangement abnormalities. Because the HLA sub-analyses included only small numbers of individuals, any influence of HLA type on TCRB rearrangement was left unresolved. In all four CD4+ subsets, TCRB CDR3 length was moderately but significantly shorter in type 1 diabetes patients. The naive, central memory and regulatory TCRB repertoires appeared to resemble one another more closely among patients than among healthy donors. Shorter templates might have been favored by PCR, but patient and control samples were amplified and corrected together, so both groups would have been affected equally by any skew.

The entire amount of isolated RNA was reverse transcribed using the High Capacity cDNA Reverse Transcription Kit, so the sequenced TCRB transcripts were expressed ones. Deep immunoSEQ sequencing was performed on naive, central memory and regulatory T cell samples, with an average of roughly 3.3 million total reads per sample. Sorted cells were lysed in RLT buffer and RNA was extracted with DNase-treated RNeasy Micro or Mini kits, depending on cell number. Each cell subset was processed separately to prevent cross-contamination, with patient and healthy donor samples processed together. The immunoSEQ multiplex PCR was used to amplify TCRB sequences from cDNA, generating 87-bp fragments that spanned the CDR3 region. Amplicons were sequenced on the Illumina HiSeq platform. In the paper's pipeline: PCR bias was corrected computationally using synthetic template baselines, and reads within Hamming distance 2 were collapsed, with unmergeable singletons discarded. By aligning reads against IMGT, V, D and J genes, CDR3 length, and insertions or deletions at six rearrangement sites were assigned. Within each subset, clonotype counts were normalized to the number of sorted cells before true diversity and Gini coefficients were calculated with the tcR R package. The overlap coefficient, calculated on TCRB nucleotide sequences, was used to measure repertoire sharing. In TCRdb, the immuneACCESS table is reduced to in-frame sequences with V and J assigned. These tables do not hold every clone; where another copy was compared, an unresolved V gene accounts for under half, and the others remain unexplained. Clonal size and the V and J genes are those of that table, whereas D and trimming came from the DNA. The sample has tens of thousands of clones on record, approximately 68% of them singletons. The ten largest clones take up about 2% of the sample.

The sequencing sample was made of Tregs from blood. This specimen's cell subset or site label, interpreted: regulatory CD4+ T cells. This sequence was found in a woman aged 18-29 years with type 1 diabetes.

The CDR3: CASSTDGDSPQSDF. The base sequence is TGTGCCAGCAGCACGGATGGGGACAGTCCCCAAAGTGATTTT. The receptor chain draws on TRBV7-2 and TRBJ1-5, with 7 bases in between that match TRBD1. The CDR3 spans 14 residues, from the cysteine through the phenylalanine. Just the 42-base CDR3 DNA is kept, in frame starting at base 1. The germline V gene gives CDR1 as SGHTA and CDR2 as FQGNSA. Full variable domain (CDR3 extended with the reference TRBV7-2 and TRBJ1-5 proteins): GAGVSQSPSNKVTEKGKDVELRCDPISGHTALYWYRQSLGQGLEFLIYFQGNSAPDKSGLPSDRFSAERTGGSVSTLTIQRTQQEDSAVYLCASSTDGDSPQSDFGDGTRLSIL.